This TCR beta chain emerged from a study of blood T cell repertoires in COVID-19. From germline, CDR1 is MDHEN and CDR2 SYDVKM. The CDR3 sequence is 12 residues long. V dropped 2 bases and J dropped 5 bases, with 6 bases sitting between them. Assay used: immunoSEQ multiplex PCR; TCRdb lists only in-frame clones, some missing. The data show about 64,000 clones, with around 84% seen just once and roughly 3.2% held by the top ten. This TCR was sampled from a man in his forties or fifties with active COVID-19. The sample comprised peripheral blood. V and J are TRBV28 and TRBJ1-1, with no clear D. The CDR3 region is CASSLRGTEAFF. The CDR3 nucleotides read TGTGCCAGCAGTTTAAGAGGGACTGAAGCTTTCTTT.